This T cell receptor beta chain was captured in a study of cytomegalovirus exposure and HLA in healthy donors (dated by TCRdb to 2015 to 2018). About the full investigation: According to a later analysis, the 120 or so validation repertoires were produced on the same platform as the roughly 700 repertoires of the first cohort. The study aimed to test whether cataloging public T cell receptors could reveal signatures of past pathogen exposure. In addition to the first cohort of 650 to 750 subjects, a separate validation cohort of approximately 130 different subjects was used. High-throughput TCR immunosequencing, statistical association of individual TCRs with disease status, and machine learning were combined to predict cytomegalovirus infection status.

Separate from the approximately 700-subject first cohort, the validation cohort of roughly 120 subjects was the group to which the donors belonged. Broad study findings and their caveats: Across donors, most TCR sequences were observed very rarely, whereas some public TCRs were present in many individuals. The validation cohort had no HLA typing available for a later analysis, so co-occurrence within that cohort was assessed over all 120 or so repertoires. Three of the identified cytomegalovirus-associated TCR beta chains were confirmed in vitro to be specific for cytomegalovirus antigens. The authors suggested that the approach could potentially be generalized to other disease states and immunological phenotypes. The study gave a list of some 150 TCR beta chains associated with cytomegalovirus. In both the original and validation cohorts, the classifier was reported to diagnose cytomegalovirus status with high specificity and sensitivity. Subsequent analysis determined that TCRs grouped into clusters in the first cohort also showed a tendency toward co-occurrence across the 130 or so validation repertoires, and 85% to 95% of cluster scores exceeded 0.

As for this clone: Its specific antigen is unknown. No qualities accompany the bases; no much larger clone lies one base away.

The germline V gene (reference sequence) gives CDR1 as MNHEY and CDR2 as SMNVEV. The CDR3 covers 17 residues, taking in both the cysteine and the phenylalanine. The sequence is cut down to CDR3 DNA, 51 bases in frame from base 1. V has 2 bases trimmed and J has 8 bases trimmed; junction bases matching no gene number 14. The protocol used for the library was the immunoSEQ multiplex PCR assay. Turning to the authors' computational methods: A statistical classification framework was developed to diagnose cytomegalovirus status using the catalog of TCR beta chain sequences. As stored in TCRdb, this immuneACCESS dataset retains in-frame rearrangements with V and J assigned. A fraction of the clones does not appear; measured against another copy, unresolved V genes explain less than half of the discrepancy, and the remainder lacks a known reason. The D gene and trimming were derived from the DNA, and the V and J assignments and clone size from that table. This sample is represented by under 250,000 clones; approximately 82% of them were singletons. Around 5.4% of the sample is in the top ten clones.

The chain couples TRBV27 to TRBJ2-1; the junction holds 8 bases that match TRBD2. The sequence derives from a woman younger than 30 in good health and CMV-seronegative. The sequenced sample was PBMCs. The CDR3 region has the sequence CASSLLASGPYGYEQFF. The DNA reads as follows: TGTGCCAGCAGTTTACTTGCTAGCGGGCCGTATGGGTATGAGCAGTTCTTC.